The 28 T cell receptor beta chains listed next were all sequenced from one sample in a study of OX40 agonist ivuxolimab in advanced cancers. Assay used: immunoSEQ multiplex PCR; TCRdb lists only in-frame clones, some missing. The table includes around 76,000 clones, more than 85% detected once. The sample here was CD4+ or CD8+ T cells sorted from blood, taken in a trial of the OX40 agonist ivuxolimab. Receptor source: an adult with an advanced solid tumor such as melanoma, head and neck, liver or kidney cancer.

With regard to this clone: The same CDR3 arises from other DNA sequences in this sample as well. The chain is built from TRBV19 and TRBJ1-1, with D possibly matching TRBD1 (6 bases). V lost 2 bases and J lost 5, with 9 bases in between. CDR3 length: 13 amino acids. The germline CDR1 and CDR2 sequences are LNHDA and SQIVND (reference sequence). CDR3 bases: TGTGCCAGTAGTATAAGGGGGGGGACTGAAGCTTTCTTT. Encoded protein: CASSIRGGTEAFF.

The CDR3 DNA is TGTGCCAGCGCTGGGAACACTGAAGCTTTCTTT. As protein: CASAGNTEAFF. The chain couples TRBV5-4 to TRBJ1-1, with D uncertain. The germline gives CDR1 SGHNT, CDR2 YYREEE (reference sequence). Trimming removed 7 bases at V and 1 base at J, with 5 bases between. The CDR3 runs to 11 residues.

The chain employs TRBV2 and TRBJ2-4; TRBD2 agrees at 7 bases. The trim removed 6 bases at V and 0 bases at J, leaving 11 bases unmatched. The CDR3 spans 17 residues. Looked up from germline, CDR1 is SNHLY and CDR2 is FYNNEI. CDR3 amino acids: CASRGGLTILAKNIQYF. CDR3 DNA sequence: TGTGCCAGCAGGGGGGGGTTAACCATCCTAGCCAAAAACATTCAGTACTTC.

In its sample, this clone was seen once. The chain links TRBV5-6 to TRBJ2-2; a possible D gene is TRBD1 (5 bases). Germline loops: CDR1 SGHDT, CDR2 YYEEEE. This CDR3 has 16 amino acids. Trimming took 4 bases from V and 0 from J, leaving 13 bases between them. The CDR3 DNA reads as TGTGCCAGCAGCGCGGTAGGGGCTTCGAACACCGGGGAGCTGTTTTTT. Translating gives CASSAVGASNTGELFF.

The genes are TRBV6-6 and TRBJ2-7, with D unclear. The CDR3 sequence is 16 residues long. Germline V gene sequence: CDR1 MNHNY, CDR2 SVGAGI (reference sequence). V gave up 2 bases and J gave up 2 bases, with 16 bases separating them. The CDR3 spells CASSYLTGRTTYEQYF. For the CDR3, the DNA is TGTGCCAGCAGTTACCTCACTGGACGGACCACCTACGAGCAGTACTTC.

The V call is TRBV6-5, the J call TRBJ1-6; 11 bases are a match to TRBD1. V was pared by 6 bases and J by 12 bases, with 7 bases of the junction left unmatched. The CDR3 has 14 residues. CDR1 and CDR2 from the germline V gene are MNHEY and SVGAGI. The CDR3 nucleotides are TGTGCCAGCAGCGGGACAGGGGGAGGTATACCCCTCCACTTT. This sequence encodes CASSGTGGGIPLHF.

The chain carries TRBV2 and TRBJ2-3; no clear D. This CDR3 is 14 amino acids long. The V gene's germline CDR1 is SNHLY and CDR2 FYNNEI. Trimming took off 6 bases at V and 3 bases at J, with 13 bases between the two ends. CDR3 in amino acids: CASRSGRPTDTQYF. The CDR3, as DNA: TGTGCCAGCAGATCCGGACGCCCGACAGATACGCAGTATTTT.

CDR3: CASSPLGGGSAEQFF. CDR3 nucleotides: TGTGCCAGCAGCCCCCTTGGGGGCGGGAGTGCTGAGCAGTTCTTC. The chain carries TRBV11-3 and TRBJ2-1, with TRBD2 as a possible D gene (7 bases). Germline V gene lookup returns CDR1 SGHNT and CDR2 YENEEA. V lost 5 bases to trimming and J lost 9 bases, with 20 bases between them. This CDR3 comprises 15 residues.

This rearrangement joins TRBV23-1 to TRBJ1-1, with 10 nucleotides matching TRBD1. TRBV23-1 is an ORF for which the function is uncertain. The CDR3 runs to 17 residues. The junction had 7 bases not matched to a gene; V was cut back by 2 bases and J by 1 base. The DNA of the CDR3 is TGCGCCAGCAGTCAAACGGGACAGGGGTTACGGAACACTGAAGCTTTCTTT. Translating gives CASSQTGQGLRNTEAFF.

As regards this clone: One junction end disagrees with the germline gene, perhaps due to a read error. This chain links TRBV7-9 with TRBJ1-1; 7 nucleotides line up with TRBD1. In germline, CDR1 is SEHNR, CDR2 FQNEAQ (reference sequence). This CDR3 is built from 14 residues. The CDR3 spells CASNLGQPNIEAFF. The DNA of the CDR3 is TGTGCCAGCAACCTGGGACAGCCGAACATTGAAGCTTTCTTT.

This chain links TRBV7-9 with TRBJ1-2; D gene unclear. Trimming stripped 7 bases from V and 1 base from J, with 7 bases between. The CDR3 contains 12 residues. Germline V gene lookup returns CDR1 SEHNR and CDR2 FQNEAQ (reference sequence). The CDR3 loop is CASIQNNYGYTF. In DNA, the CDR3 is TGTGCCAGCATTCAGAATAACTATGGCTACACCTTC.

The chain recombines TRBV2 with TRBJ1-2, with D hard to call. V was clipped by 4 bases and J by 0 bases, with 3 bases between them. The CDR3 sequence is 12 residues long. Germline lookup yields CDR1 SNHLY and CDR2 FYNNEI. CDR3 sequence reads: CASSATNYGYTF. DNA of the CDR3: TGTGCCAGCAGTGCAACTAACTATGGCTACACCTTC.

This chain joins TRBV7-6 and TRBJ2-2; perhaps TRBD1 as D (5 bases). The CDR3 extends over 14 amino acids. Germline loops: CDR1 SGHVS, CDR2 FNYEAQ. Trimming took 3 bases from V and 13 from J, leaving 18 bases between them. Written as DNA, the CDR3 is TGTGCCAGCAGCTTTTCCGGAACAGGTCGAGGGCTGTTTTTT. Its protein is CASSFSGTGRGLFF.

V usage is TRBV11-2 and J usage is TRBJ2-3, with D unresolved. The ends were cut back, 0 bases at V and 3 bases at J, with 4 bases in the middle. The CDR3 is 13 residues long. Germline CDR1 is SGHAT and CDR2 is FQNNGV. The DNA for the CDR3 is TGTGCCAGCAGCTTAGATCTGACAGATACGCAGTATTTT. Protein product: CASSLDLTDTQYF. Drawing the rest from reference TRBV11-2 and TRBJ2-3, the complete variable domain is EAGVAQSPRYKIIEKRQSVAFWCNPISGHATLYWYQQILGQGPKLLIQFQNNGVVDDSQLPKDRFSAERLKGVDSTLKIQPAKLEDSAVYLCASSLDLTDTQYFGPGTRLTVL.

The rearrangement joins TRBV4-1 to TRBJ1-5; D unclear. The CDR3 is 15 residues long. V gave up 0 bases and J gave up 3 bases, with 9 bases separating them. In germline, CDR1 is MGHRA, CDR2 YSYEKL. CDR3 residues: CASSQDLRDNQPQHF. CDR3 sequence (DNA): TGCGCCAGCAGCCAAGATCTCCGGGACAATCAGCCCCAGCATTTT.

The CDR3 nucleotides read TGTGCCAGCAGCTCCTTCGTGACAGGCTATGGCTACACCTTC. Its translation: CASSSFVTGYGYTF. This sequence joins TRBV5-4 and TRBJ1-2; a weak D match, TRBD1 (6 bases). V lost 3 bases and J 4 bases, leaving 13 bases between the germline ends. The CDR3 covers 14 residues. Germline V gene lookup returns CDR1 SGHNT and CDR2 YYREEE (reference sequence). Full variable domain (rest looked up from reference TRBV5-4 and TRBJ1-2): ETGVTQSPTHLIKTRGQQVTLRCSSQSGHNTVSWYQQALGQGPQFIFQYYREEENGRGNFPPRFSGLQFPNYSSELNVNALELDDSALYLCASSSFVTGYGYTFGSGTRLTVV.

The gene calls are TRBV19 and TRBJ2-3, with 9 bases lining up with TRBD2. V shed 2 bases, J shed 7 bases, and the junction held 4 bases outside the gene matches. This CDR3 spans 14 amino acids. The V gene's germline CDR1 is LNHDA and CDR2 SQIVND (reference sequence). The CDR3 loop is CASSILAGVNTQYF. CDR3 DNA sequence: TGTGCCAGTAGTATATTAGCGGGAGTTAATACGCAGTATTTT.

In the case of this clone: Other DNA sequences in the sample encode the same CDR3. This sequence joins TRBV7-3 and TRBJ1-1, with 7 bases fitting TRBD1. The CDR3 totals 15 residues. The germline CDR1 and CDR2 sequences are SGHTA and FQGTGA. V gave up 0 bases and J gave up 2 bases; unmatched junction bases: 3. CDR3 loop: CASSLTAGGNTEAFF. DNA of the CDR3: TGTGCCAGCAGCTTAACGGCAGGGGGAAACACTGAAGCTTTCTTT. The whole variable domain, filled in from reference TRBV7-3 and TRBJ1-1, reads GAGVSQTPSNKVTEKGKYVELRCDPISGHTALYWYRQSLGQGPEFLIYFQGTGAADDSGLPNDRFFAVRPEGSVSTLKIQRTERGDSAVYLCASSLTAGGNTEAFFGQGTRLTVV.

This chain joins TRBV11-2 and TRBJ1-1, with unresolved D. The CDR3 loop spans 14 amino acids. V lost 0 bases to trimming and J lost 4 bases, with 9 bases between them. CDR1 SGHAT and CDR2 FQNNGV come from the germline V gene. The CDR3 nucleotides are TGTGCCAGCAGCTTAGATCGTTACAGCACTGAAGCTTTCTTT. It translates to CASSLDRYSTEAFF.

The chain recombines TRBV5-1 with TRBJ2-7; 8 bases fit TRBD1. The germline V gene has CDR1 SGHRS and CDR2 YFSETQ. V was clipped by 4 bases and J by 3 bases; unmatched bases: 9. The CDR3 is made up of 15 amino acids. CDR3 nucleotide sequence: TGCGCCAGCAGCCCACCTCTGACAGGGGACTACGAGCAGTACTTC. Its translation: CASSPPLTGDYEQYF.

CDR3 region: CASSLSRGGNTEAFF. The CDR3 nucleotides are TGTGCCAGCAGCTTGTCCAGGGGAGGTAACACTGAAGCTTTCTTT. V and J are TRBV11-2 and TRBJ1-1; D possibly corresponds to TRBD1 (6 bases). The CDR3 has 15 residues. The germline V and J ends were trimmed by 3 bases and 2 bases, with 13 bases remaining between them. Germline loops: CDR1 SGHAT, CDR2 FQNNGV.

The gene calls are TRBV6-5 and TRBJ1-2; the D gene is possibly TRBD1 (6 bases). The CDR3 extends over 14 amino acids. Between the trimmed V and J ends, which lost 2 bases and 4 bases, there was a span of 11 bases. Germline CDR1 is MNHEY and CDR2 is SVGAGI. The CDR3 sequence is CASSYAGESYGYTF. The DNA of the CDR3 is TGTGCCAGCAGTTACGCAGGGGAGAGCTATGGCTACACCTTC.

This clone was counted once. V and J are TRBV5-5 and TRBJ2-2, with 8 positions matching TRBD2. The V gene's germline CDR1 is SGHKS and CDR2 YYEKEE (reference sequence). CDR3 length: 14 amino acids. With 1 base clipped from V and 6 bases from J, the junction kept 2 bases outside the gene matches. DNA of the CDR3: TGTGCCAGCAGCTTGTACGGGGGGGCCGGGGAGCTGTTTTTT. It encodes CASSLYGGAGELFF.

The chain recombines TRBV5-1 with TRBJ2-1; TRBD2 is a possible D gene (8 bases). Per the germline V gene, CDR1 is SGHRS and CDR2 is YFSETQ. The V end lost 0 bases, the J end lost 4 bases, and 20 bases lay between the germline ends. The CDR3 runs 18 residues. The DNA of the CDR3 is TGCGCCAGCAGCTTGGCCAATTTAGCGGGACAGCTATACAATGAGCAGTTCTTC. Its protein is CASSLANLAGQLYNEQFF. Variable domain in full (rest from reference TRBV5-1 and TRBJ2-1): KAGVTQTPRYLIKTRGQQVTLSCSPISGHRSVSWYQQTPGQGLQFLFEYFSETQRNKGNFPGRFSGRQFSNSRSEMNVSTLELGDSALYLCASSLANLAGQLYNEQFFGPGTRLTVL.

The chain has TRBV5-4 and TRBJ1-2; D call uncertain. The length of the CDR3 is 12 residues. Trimming shortened V by 9 bases and J by 7 bases, and 16 bases separated the two germline ends. Germline CDR1 and CDR2: SGHNT and YYREEE (reference sequence). The CDR3 DNA follows: TGTGCCATACCCGAGGAGGGTAGTGGCTACACCTTC. This translates into CAIPEEGSGYTF.

The chain links TRBV5-5 to TRBJ1-1; maybe TRBD1 (6 bases). In germline, CDR1 is SGHKS, CDR2 YYEKEE (reference sequence). The CDR3 has 17 residues. V was pared by 4 bases and J by 2 bases, with 21 bases between. CDR3 DNA sequence: TGTGCCAGCAGCCCCTCCCCCAGCAGGGGCCCTAACACTGAAGCTTTCTTT. Its translation: CASSPSPSRGPNTEAFF.

The chain combines TRBV27 with TRBJ2-1, with 7 bases identical to TRBD2. Germline V lookup: CDR1 MNHEY, CDR2 SMNVEV (reference sequence). J gave up 9 bases and V 3 bases, and 2 bases lay outside the gene matches. This CDR3 is 12 amino acids long. The CDR3 loop is CASSFPSGEQFF. CDR3 in DNA: TGTGCCAGCAGTTTTCCTAGCGGTGAGCAGTTCTTC.

This chain links TRBV5-4 with TRBJ2-5; 7 bases are a match to TRBD1. Germline CDR1 is SGHNT and CDR2 is YYREEE (reference sequence). Losses at the gene ends were 2 bases for V and 4 bases for J; bases not matched to a gene: 8. The CDR3 has 15 residues. DNA of the CDR3: TGTGCCAGCAGCTTCAAGGGGGCTGCCCGAGAGACCCAGTACTTC. It specifies CASSFKGAARETQYF.